This TCR beta chain appears in the sequencing data of a study of shared clonotypes between healthy human individuals (dated by TCRdb to 2018 to 2021). Concerning the study at large: The cohort included three men and a couple of women between 18 and 49 years of age. For each donor, three plates each were used for CD4 naive and CD4 memory, two plates were used for CD8 naive, and one plate was used for CD8 memory. To estimate repertoire size and how much clonotype sharing occurs between individuals, the study deeply sequenced the blood TCR repertoires of several healthy adults. To increase sequencing depth and limit assay-specific biases, TCR repertoire library preparation and sequencing were carried out by different laboratories using diverse techniques. Per donor, leukapheresis produced somewhere between about 0.94 and 8.9 billion PBMCs. What the work shows at the level of the full study, not this receptor alone: Sampling was restricted to blood, and TCR repertoires in tissue are likely to differ from TCR repertoires in blood. Sharing across a few donors was observed for approximately 5% of naive CD4, over 3% of naive CD8, around 2.5% of memory CD4, and roughly 0.4% of memory CD8 clonotypes. Estimated clonotype richness was generally larger for naive than for memory subsets. Clonotypes shared by all four sorted-subset donors showed higher generation probabilities than non-shared clonotypes. Based on pairwise subsampling, the degree of clonotype sharing among donors was expected to be affected by sequencing depth. Rarefaction of sorted-subset datasets indicated incomplete sequencing despite the large sequencing depth. The small number of donors limited the genetic and exposure-history diversity represented.

The donors were healthy, HIV-negative adults who had no recently reported acute infections or vaccinations. Only Caucasian adults living in Nashville, Tennessee, USA were represented among the donors. CD4+ T cells were enriched through magnetic negative selection, after which naive cells were positively selected on CD45RA and the remaining negative fraction served as the memory subset. After blood collection by leukapheresis, PBMCs were isolated using Ficoll-Histopaque density gradient centrifugation and then cryopreserved in the vapor phase of liquid nitrogen. Analytical flow cytometry was used to check the purity and quantity of every magnetically sorted T cell population. Genomic DNA was isolated from every sorted fraction and measured by UV absorbance on a Nanodrop 2000c. The junction carries 16 bases between V and J, which are trimmed by 4 bases and 9 bases respectively. The CDR3, cysteine through phenylalanine, is 12 amino acids long. Only the CDR3 part of the read is kept: 36 bases, read in frame from the first base. CDR1 SQVTM and CDR2 ANQGSEA are derived from the germline V gene.

TCR CDR3 regions were amplified from genomic DNA by multiplex PCR using the deep immunoSEQ assay. Extracted genomic DNA from each cell subset was distributed evenly across all wells of several immunoSEQ 96-well plates, and each plate was treated as a replicate. For sorted subsets, around 200 ng genomic DNA, equal to 30,000 to 35,000 T cell genomes, was loaded into each replicate PCR. Purified libraries were quantified with a Qubit 3.0 fluorometer, sized on a Bioanalyzer 2100, and re-quantified with the KAPA Library Quantification kit. Every immunoSEQ 96-well plate was sequenced on a separate single-read 150-cycle Illumina NextSeq 550 flow cell. As for how the authors treated the data: Because only junctional sequences without quality scores were contained in the immunoSEQ output, filtering matching that applied to full-length reads could not be performed. Sequences were annotated with PyIR, a Python wrapper for IgBLAST v1.9, and V/J genes and CDR3 were assigned using IMGT germline references. Reads with weak V/J assignments (E-value above 1e-6), missing CDR3, stop codons, out-of-frame junctions, or ambiguous translated residues were removed. A V3J clonotype was defined by an identical inferred V gene, J gene, and CDR3 amino acid sequence. To compute the percentage overlap between repertoires, the number of shared unique clonotypes was divided by the size of the smaller repertoire. Three approaches were used to assess repertoire richness: RTK rarefaction, the Chao1 estimator, and Recon v2.1 estimates of unobserved clonotypes. Generation probabilities for all TCRbeta clonotypes obtained by the gDNA method from a handful of donors were computed using OLGA. TCRdb retrieved this table from immuneACCESS and kept in-frame rearrangements only. Not all clones are present; in checked studies, unresolved V genes account for under half, and no reason is known for the remainder. V, J and clone size derive from that table, while D and trimming were established from the DNA sequence. Across this sample there are some 200,000 clones, with approximately 95% seen only once. The ten largest account for 0.067% of the sample.

Regarding this clone: What this receptor recognizes is not known. The record has no base qualities; no much larger clone is one base away.

Source material: naive CD4+ T cells sorted from blood. The cell subset or site label, read with the paper, signifies: CD45RA+ positively selected. The receptor chain draws on TRBV29-1 and TRBJ2-7; the D gene may be TRBD1 or TRBD2, since each aligns over 5 bases. The source of this sequence is a woman in her twenties or thirties in good health. This receptor has the CDR3 CSVVLGERVQYF. The sequenced DNA: TGCAGCGTTGTGTTGGGGGAGAGGGTGCAGTACTTC.